Below, 9 T cell receptor beta chains from the same sample are listed, as sequenced in a study of blood T cell repertoires in COVID-19. Some clones are missing from TCRdb's copy, which holds only in-frame ones; the method was immunoSEQ multiplex PCR. This sample has about 100,000 clones, with about 83% found just once. Sequenced material: peripheral blood. Receptors originate from a man aged 35 to 55 with active or convalescent COVID-19.

This clone was observed once. For the CDR3, the DNA is TGTGCCAGCAGCCGGGGGGGCTCCACTGAAGCTTTCTTT. Translated, it gives CASSRGGSTEAFF. The chain uses TRBV6-5 and TRBJ1-1; D might be TRBD1 (6 bases). Germline V gives CDR1 MNHEY, CDR2 SVGAGI. V dropped 6 bases and J dropped 4 bases, with 12 bases sitting between them. CDR3 length: 13 amino acids.

This clone was picked up a small number of times. V gene TRBV11-2 combines with J gene TRBJ2-5, with 8 bases that match TRBD1. Germline trimming cut 1 base from V and 7 bases from J; bases unmatched to any gene: 5. Germline CDR1 is SGHAT and CDR2 is FQNNGV. The CDR3 is made up of 14 amino acids. In DNA form, the CDR3 reads TGTGCCAGCAGCTTAGTGGGACAGGAGGGGACCCAGTACTTC. Translating gives CASSLVGQEGTQYF.

V and J are TRBV20-1 and TRBJ2-7, with no clear D. This CDR3 is built from 11 residues. Germline V gene lookup returns CDR1 DFQATT and CDR2 SNEGSKA (reference sequence). The germline V and J ends were trimmed by 1 base and 7 bases, with 8 bases remaining between them. The CDR3 bases are TGCAGTGCTAGAGTTGCCCGGGAGCAGTACTTC. Translating gives CSARVAREQYF.

The chain couples TRBV7-2 to TRBJ1-2; 8 bases are a match to TRBD1. The CDR3 consists of 14 residues. The V segment lost 5 bases and the J segment 5 bases; nucleotides outside the gene matches: 7. Germline V lookup: CDR1 SGHTA, CDR2 FQGNSA. CDR3 residues: CASSPDRGAYGYTF. Here the CDR3 DNA reads TGTGCCAGCAGCCCTGACAGGGGAGCGTATGGCTACACCTTC.

The CDR3 here is CSVLQLGGTANYEQYF. The CDR3 DNA sequence: TGCAGCGTTCTACAATTGGGAGGAACAGCCAACTACGAGCAGTACTTC. The genes are TRBV29-1 and TRBJ2-7, with D perhaps TRBD2 (6 bases). This CDR3 contains 16 residues. CDR1 is SQVTM, CDR2 ANQGSEA, per germline. V gave up 5 bases and J gave up 3 bases, with 23 bases separating them.

CDR3 nucleotides: TGCGCCAGCAGCTTGGCAGCGGGGGCACCCTACGAGCAGTACTTC. As protein: CASSLAAGAPYEQYF. The V and J genes are TRBV5-1 and TRBJ2-7; 8 bases are a match to TRBD2. V lost 0 bases to trimming and J lost 2 bases; unmatched junction nucleotides: 4. Per the germline V gene, CDR1 is SGHRS and CDR2 is YFSETQ. CDR3 length: 15 residues.

This clone has a count of ten or more. The V and J genes are TRBV5-1 and TRBJ2-7; 12 positions match TRBD2. CDR3 length: 15 residues. V lost 3 bases to trimming and J lost 4 bases; unmatched junction nucleotides: 5. Germline CDR1 SGHRS, CDR2 YFSETQ. CDR3 nucleotides: TGCGCCAGCAGCTCCTCCGGGACTAGCGGGTACGAGCAGTACTTC. Amino acids: CASSSSGTSGYEQYF. Variable domain in full (rest from reference TRBV5-1 and TRBJ2-7): KAGVTQTPRYLIKTRGQQVTLSCSPISGHRSVSWYQQTPGQGLQFLFEYFSETQRNKGNFPGRFSGRQFSNSRSEMNVSTLELGDSALYLCASSSSGTSGYEQYFGPGTRLTVT.

The chain links TRBV7-2 to TRBJ1-1; D is ambiguous. CDR1 SGHTA and CDR2 FQGNSA come from the germline V gene. V shed 5 bases and J shed 1 base, with 11 bases lying between them. The CDR3 contains 14 residues. CDR3 bases: TGTGCCAGCAGCCTAGAACTCCAGAACACTGAAGCTTTCTTT. It translates to CASSLELQNTEAFF.

The chain combines TRBV14 with TRBJ1-3; D gene ambiguous. Germline-derived CDR1 and CDR2 are SGHDN and FVKESK. V was clipped by 1 base and J by 0 bases, with 13 bases between them. This CDR3 region has 17 residues. Here the CDR3 DNA reads TGTGCCAGCAGCCAAGGGACTTTCTCGAGCTCTGGAAACACCATATATTTT. Translating it yields CASSQGTFSSSGNTIYF.